Detailed here is one T cell receptor (beta chain). Its antigen is undetermined. These data come from a study of persistence of HIV-infected CD4 T cells. Germline loops: CDR1 SGHAT, CDR2 FQDESV (reference sequence). Trimming shortened V by 7 bases and J by 1 base, and 13 bases separated the two germline ends. The CDR3 is 14 amino acids. Cells were stimulated with CMV-infected fibroblast lysates at 8 to 10 ug/mL. Sorting of responding CD4+ T cells relied on upregulated CD40 ligand together with CD69. The immunoSEQ assay was version 4, run in survey mode. Assay: immunoSEQ multiplex PCR; the TCRdb copy retains only in-frame clones and omits some. Altogether just under 20,000 clones are present, around 78% being singletons, with the ten largest covering roughly 7.1%.

The input for sequencing was CD4+ T cells sorted from PBMCs after approximately 19-hour stimulation, taken from a patient who received antiretroviral therapy. The rearrangement links TRBV11-1 to TRBJ1-1; D unresolved. This clonotype originated in an adult man with HIV who was CMV-seropositive. The CDR3 DNA reads TGTGCCAGCAACTTTGCAGAGAAGAACACTGAAGCTTTCTTT. It translates to CASNFAEKNTEAFF.